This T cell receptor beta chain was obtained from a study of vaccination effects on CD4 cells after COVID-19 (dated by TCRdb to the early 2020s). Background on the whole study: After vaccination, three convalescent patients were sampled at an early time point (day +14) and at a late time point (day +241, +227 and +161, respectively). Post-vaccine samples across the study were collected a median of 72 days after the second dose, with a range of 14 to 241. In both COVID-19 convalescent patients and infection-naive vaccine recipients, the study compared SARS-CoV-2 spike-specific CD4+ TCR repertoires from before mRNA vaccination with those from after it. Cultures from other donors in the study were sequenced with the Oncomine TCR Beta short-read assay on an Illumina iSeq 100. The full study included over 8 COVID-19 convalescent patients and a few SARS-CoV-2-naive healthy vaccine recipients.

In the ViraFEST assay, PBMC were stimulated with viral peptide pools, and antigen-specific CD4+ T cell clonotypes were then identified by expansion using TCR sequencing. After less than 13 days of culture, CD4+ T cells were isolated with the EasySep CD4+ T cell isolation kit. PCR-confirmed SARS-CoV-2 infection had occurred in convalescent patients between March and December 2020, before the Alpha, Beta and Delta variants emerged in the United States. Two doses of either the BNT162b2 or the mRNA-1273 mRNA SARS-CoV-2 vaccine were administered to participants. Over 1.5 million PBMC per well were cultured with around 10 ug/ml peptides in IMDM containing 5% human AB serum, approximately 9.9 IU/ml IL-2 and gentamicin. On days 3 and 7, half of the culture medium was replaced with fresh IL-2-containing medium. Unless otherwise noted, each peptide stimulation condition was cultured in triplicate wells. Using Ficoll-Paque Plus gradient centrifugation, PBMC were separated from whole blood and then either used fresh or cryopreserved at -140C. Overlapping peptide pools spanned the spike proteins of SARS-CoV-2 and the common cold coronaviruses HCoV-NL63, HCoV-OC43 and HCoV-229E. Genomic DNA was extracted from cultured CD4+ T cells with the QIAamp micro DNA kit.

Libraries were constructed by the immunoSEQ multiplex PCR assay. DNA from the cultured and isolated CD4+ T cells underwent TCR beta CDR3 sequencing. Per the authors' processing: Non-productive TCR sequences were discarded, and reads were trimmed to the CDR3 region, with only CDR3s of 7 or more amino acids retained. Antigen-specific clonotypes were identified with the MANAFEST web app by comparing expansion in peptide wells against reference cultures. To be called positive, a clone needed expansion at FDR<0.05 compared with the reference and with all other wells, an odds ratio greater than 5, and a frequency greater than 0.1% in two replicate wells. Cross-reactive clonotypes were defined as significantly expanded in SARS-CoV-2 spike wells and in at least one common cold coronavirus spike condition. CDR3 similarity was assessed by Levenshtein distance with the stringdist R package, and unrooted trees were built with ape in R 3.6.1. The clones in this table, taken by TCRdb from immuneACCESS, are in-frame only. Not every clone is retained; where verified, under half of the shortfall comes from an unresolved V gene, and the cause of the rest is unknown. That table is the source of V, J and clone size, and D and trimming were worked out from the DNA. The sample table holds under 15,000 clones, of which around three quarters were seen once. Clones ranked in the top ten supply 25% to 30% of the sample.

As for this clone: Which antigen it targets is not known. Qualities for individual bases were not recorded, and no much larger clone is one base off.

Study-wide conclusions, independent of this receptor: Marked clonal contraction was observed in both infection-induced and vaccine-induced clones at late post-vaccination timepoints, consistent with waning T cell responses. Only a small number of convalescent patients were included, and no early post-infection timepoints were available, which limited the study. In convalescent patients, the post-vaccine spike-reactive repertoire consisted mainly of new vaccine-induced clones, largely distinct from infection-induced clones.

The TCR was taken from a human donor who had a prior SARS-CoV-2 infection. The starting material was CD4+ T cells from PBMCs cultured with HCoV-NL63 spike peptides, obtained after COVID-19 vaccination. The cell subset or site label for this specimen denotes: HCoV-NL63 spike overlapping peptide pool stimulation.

The CDR3: CASSLFGTSTEQYF. The DNA reads as follows: TGTGCCAGCAGCTTGTTTGGGACTAGCACCGAGCAGTACTTC. The V and J segments used are TRBV5-4 and TRBJ2-7, with TRBD2 identical over 9 junction bases. Inclusive of the bounding cysteine and phenylalanine, the CDR3 is 14 residues long. Only CDR3 DNA is held: 42 bases, read in frame from base 1. CDR1 and CDR2 were assigned from the germline V gene (reference sequence) as SGHNT and YYREEE. The germline V end is reduced by 1 base and the J end by 6 bases; junction bases left unmatched: 5.